A single sample is the source of the 6 T cell receptor beta chains below, sequenced in a study of T-cell reconstitution after alpha-beta-depleted transplantation in children (dated by TCRdb to 2016 to 2017). Receptor libraries were prepared by PCR. Sequencing instrument: Illumina HiSeq 2500. TCR library preparation used molecular barcoding, with unique molecular identifiers applied to normalize quantification of the TCRbeta repertoire. TCRdb trimmed public reads at Q25 via fastp, called clones via MiXCR and kept in-frame beta chains. Rows are unified per CDR3 protein, each entry keeping the most common DNA and genes. This sample lists over 400,000 distinct CDR3 sequences; about 12% were detected once. About 6% of the sample is in the top ten clones. This specimen was PBMCs from the stem cell graft donor, taken from the stem cell graft. These receptors all come from a human donor who donated a stem cell graft to a child with combined immunodeficiency.

This clonotype was seen only a few times. V gene TRBV18 combines with J gene TRBJ1-1; no firm D call. The CDR3 runs 15 residues. Germline V gene lookup returns CDR1 KGHSH and CDR2 LQKENI. V lost 3 bases and J 3 bases, leaving 14 bases between the germline ends. The CDR3 protein is CASSPIEGMDTEAFF. CDR3 sequence (DNA): TGTGCCAGCTCACCCATAGAAGGTATGGACACTGAAGCTTTCTTT.

In this sample, this clonotype turned up a few times. The CDR3 DNA follows: TGCAGTGCCCCGAGTTCGTACGAGCAGTACTTC. Translating gives CSAPSSYEQYF. V and J are TRBV20-1 and TRBJ2-7; D gene ambiguous. Germline V gene data show CDR1 as DFQATT and CDR2 as SNEGSKA (reference sequence). This CDR3 comprises 11 residues. The V and J ends lost 6 bases and 4 bases respectively, with 10 bases between them.

This clonotype was counted ten times or more. As DNA, the CDR3 is TGTGCCAGCAGCCGGACGAGACAGCCCCAGCATTTT. This codes for CASSRTRQPQHF. The rearrangement joins TRBV12-3 or TRBV12-4 to TRBJ1-5; no reliable D call. The length of the CDR3 is 12 residues. The V and J ends lost 6 bases and 7 bases respectively, with 10 bases between them.

In the case of this clonotype: A read error may be the cause here, since a much bigger clone is one base away. The chain joins TRBV10-3 to TRBJ2-7, with no clear D. The length of the CDR3 is 12 residues. The V end was cut by 2 bases, the J end by 5 bases, with 7 bases between. Germline values: CDR1 ENHRY, CDR2 SYGVKD. The CDR3 here is CAISEGIHEQYF. The CDR3 DNA reads TGTGCCATCAGTGAGGGGATCCACGAGCAGTACTTC.

The gene calls are TRBV30 and TRBJ1-6; possible D gene TRBD1, 6 bases. The CDR3 is made up of 14 amino acids. Trimming shortened V by 0 bases and J by 8 bases, and 11 bases separated the two germline ends. Germline V gene lookup returns CDR1 GTSNPN and CDR2 SVGIG (reference sequence). CDR3 nucleotides: TGTGCCTGGAGTGTAGACAACAGGGATTCACCCCTCCACTTT. Encoded protein: CAWSVDNRDSPLHF. Filled out from reference TRBV30 and TRBJ1-6, the complete variable domain reads SQTIHQWPATLVQPVGSPLSLECTVEGTSNPNLYWYRQAAGRGLQLLFYSVGIGQISSEVPQNLSASRPQDRQFILSSKKLLLSDSGFYLCAWSVDNRDSPLHFGNGTRLTVT.

The rearrangement uses TRBV7-8 and TRBJ2-1; TRBD2 might be the D (5 bases). The germline V and J ends were trimmed by 5 bases and 1 base, with 15 bases remaining between them. The CDR3 has 16 residues. Per the germline V gene, CDR1 is SGHVS and CDR2 is FQNEAQ. Here the CDR3 DNA reads TGTGCCAGCAGCCCCAGAGGGCTTCCGTCCTACAATGAGCAGTTCTTC. Its translation: CASSPRGLPSYNEQFF.